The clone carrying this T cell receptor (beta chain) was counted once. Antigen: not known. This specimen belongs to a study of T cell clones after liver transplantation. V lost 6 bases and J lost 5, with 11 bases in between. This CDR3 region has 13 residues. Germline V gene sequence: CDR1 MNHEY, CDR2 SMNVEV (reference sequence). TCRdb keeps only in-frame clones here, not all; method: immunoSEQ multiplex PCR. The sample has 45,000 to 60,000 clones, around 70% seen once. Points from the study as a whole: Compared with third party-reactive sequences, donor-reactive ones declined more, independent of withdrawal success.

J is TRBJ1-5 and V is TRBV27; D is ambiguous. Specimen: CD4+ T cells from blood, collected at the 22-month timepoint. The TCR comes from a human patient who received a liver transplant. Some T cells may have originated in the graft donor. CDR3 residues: CASRLDRDQPQHF. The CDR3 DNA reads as TGTGCCAGCAGACTTGACCGAGATCAGCCCCAGCATTTT.